Following are 28 T cell receptor beta chains from one sample sequenced in a study of T cells in Graves' hyperthyroidism and ophthalmopathy. Amplification of TCR beta CDR3 regions was performed using RNA transcripts as template. With the HTBI primer set, the TCR CDR3 went through a first round of RT-PCR. TCRdb analysed the multiplex PCR reads with MiXCR anew, one entry per CDR3 protein. The table shows 190,000 or so distinct CDR3 sequences, with around 18% occurring only once. Sequencing was performed on blood. The source of these receptors is a man aged 40-50 years with Graves' hyperthyroidism.

This clonotype was observed many times. J is TRBJ2-7 and V is TRBV3-1; 7 nucleotides agree with TRBD1. Germline CDR1 and CDR2: LGHDT and YNNKEL (reference sequence). The trim removed 0 bases at V and 7 bases at J, leaving 6 bases unmatched. This CDR3 has 14 residues. The CDR3 coding sequence is TGTGCCAGCAGCCAAGATCACAGGGGCAGGGAGCAGTACTTC. This translates into CASSQDHRGREQYF.

At least ten counts were recorded for this clonotype. The rearrangement uses TRBV5-8 and TRBJ2-5, with TRBD1 identical over 7 bases. Germline V gene data show CDR1 as SGHTS and CDR2 as YDEGEE. This CDR3 spans 14 amino acids. The trim removed 0 bases at V and 2 bases at J, leaving 1 base unmatched. CDR3 sequence (DNA): TGTGCCAGCAGCTTGGCGGGACAGCAAGAGACCCAGTACTTC. As protein: CASSLAGQQETQYF.

This clonotype was recorded a few times. A read error may account for a junction end that differs from germline. The chain employs TRBV6-1 and TRBJ2-4; D gene ambiguous. The CDR3 has 13 amino acids. Germline CDR1 MNHNS, CDR2 SASEGT. CDR3 DNA: TGTACCAGCAGTGATTGGGTTTGGAACATTCAGTACTTC. Translated, it gives CTSSDWVWNIQYF.

This clonotype was recorded a few times. The rearrangement links TRBV27 to TRBJ2-1, with no clear D. Trimming took off 10 bases at V and 6 bases at J, with 13 bases between the two ends. The CDR3 loop spans 12 amino acids. Germline lookup yields CDR1 MNHEY and CDR2 SMNVEV (reference sequence). The CDR3 protein is CATGRRRNEQFF. The CDR3, as DNA: TGTGCCACTGGCCGACGGCGCAATGAGCAGTTCTTC.

V gene TRBV7-9 combines with J gene TRBJ1-4, with 7 bases identical to TRBD1. The V gene end was trimmed by 2 bases and the J gene end by 4 bases; junction bases not matched to a gene: 4. The CDR3 consists of 15 residues. Germline V gene lookup returns CDR1 SEHNR and CDR2 FQNEAQ (reference sequence). In DNA form, the CDR3 reads TGTGCCAGCAGCTTAACACAGGGGTTTAATGAAAAACTGTTTTTT. Protein product: CASSLTQGFNEKLFF.

The chain has TRBV15 and TRBJ2-3; 10 nucleotides match TRBD2. Germline CDR1 and CDR2: LNHNV and YYDKDF (reference sequence). This CDR3 region has 20 residues. Trimming cost V 0 bases and J 2 bases; bases outside gene matches: 14. CDR3 bases: TGTGCCACCAGCAGAGATACCCTAGCGGGGGCCGGGGAGTCCACAGATACGCAGTATTTT. It specifies CATSRDTLAGAGESTDTQYF.

This clonotype occurred a few times. This may arise from a read error, as a much more abundant clone is one base away. This rearrangement joins TRBV3-1 to TRBJ2-1; 12 bases match TRBD1. V shed 4 bases, J shed 10 bases, and the junction held 8 bases outside the gene matches. The CDR3 loop spans 15 amino acids. CDR1 LGHDT and CDR2 YNNKEL come from the germline V gene (reference sequence). The CDR3 DNA reads TGTGCCAGCAGCCCAATGGGGACAGGGGGCGGAGAGCAGTTCTTC. Its protein product is CASSPMGTGGGEQFF.

This clonotype appeared many times. This chain uses TRBV2 with TRBJ2-1; no reliable D call. Germline V CDR1 and CDR2: SNHLY, FYNNEI. There are 15 residues in the CDR3. V was trimmed by 6 bases and J by 3 bases, leaving 15 bases between them. The CDR3, as DNA: TGTGCCAGCAGACAACGAGACGAAAGCTACAATGAGCAGTTCTTC. This gives the protein CASRQRDESYNEQFF.

This clonotype was detected many times. The V and J genes are TRBV30 and TRBJ1-2; D ambiguous. CDR1 is GTSNPN and CDR2 is SVGIG in the germline V gene (reference sequence). CDR3 size: 13 residues. V was pared by 3 bases and J by 6 bases, with 14 bases between. CDR3 nucleotide sequence: TGTGCCTGGAGCCGGAGTAGTACCGATGGCTACACCTTC. It encodes CAWSRSSTDGYTF.

This clonotype was detected many times. The chain's CDR3 is CAWSRGTLMGGYTF. The CDR3 bases are TGTGCCTGGAGTAGGGGTACCCTAATGGGTGGCTACACCTTC. This sequence joins TRBV30 and TRBJ1-2, with D tentatively TRBD1 (5 bases). Trimming took off 2 bases at V and 7 bases at J, with 17 bases between the two ends. This CDR3 region has 14 residues. In germline, CDR1 is GTSNPN, CDR2 SVGIG (reference sequence).

The rearrangement uses TRBV6-5 and TRBJ1-1; tentatively, D is TRBD1 (6 bases). The CDR3 has 14 amino acids. The germline V gene has CDR1 MNHEY and CDR2 SVGAGI. The V and J ends lost 2 bases and 2 bases respectively, with 9 bases between them. The DNA of the CDR3 is TGTGCCAGCAGTTACAACAGGGCAAACACTGAAGCTTTCTTT. This codes for CASSYNRANTEAFF.

Comment on this clonotype: It may be a read error: a sequence one base away is much more abundant. The CDR3 sequence is CASRQTGADTQYF. In DNA, the CDR3 is TGCGCCAGCAGACAAACAGGGGCCGATACCCAGTACTTC. This chain links TRBV5-1 with TRBJ2-5, with 7 bases matching TRBD1. V was pared by 5 bases and J by 8 bases, with 9 bases of the junction left unmatched. This CDR3 has 13 residues. Germline V CDR1 and CDR2: SGHRS, YFSETQ.

This clonotype has at least ten counts. This chain joins TRBV6-1 and TRBJ1-3; TRBD1 matches at 9 bases. Germline V gene sequence: CDR1 MNHNS, CDR2 SASEGT. This CDR3 contains 13 residues. V trimming: 9 bases; J trimming: 2 bases; junction bases outside the gene matches: 2. The CDR3 DNA follows: TGTGCCAGTAGGACAGGGGCTGGAAACACCATATATTTT. It specifies CASRTGAGNTIYF.

This clonotype was observed at least ten times. The V and J genes are TRBV5-1 and TRBJ1-1; D not certain. The CDR3 runs 14 residues. Germline CDR1 reads SGHRS; CDR2 reads YFSETQ. V shed 6 bases and J shed 1 base, with 13 bases lying between them. The CDR3 nucleotides are TGCGCCAGCACCTCGGAGGCATGGAACACTGAAGCTTTCTTT. Amino acids: CASTSEAWNTEAFF.

V usage is TRBV11-2 and J usage is TRBJ1-3; D not certain. This CDR3 region has 15 residues. V was pared by 1 base and J by 2 bases, with 9 bases between. Germline V lookup: CDR1 SGHAT, CDR2 FQNNGV. The CDR3 protein is CASSLGGQTGNTIYF. For the CDR3, the DNA is TGTGCCAGCAGCTTAGGGGGTCAAACTGGAAACACCATATATTTT.

This clonotype was counted many times. V usage is TRBV28 and J usage is TRBJ1-5, with TRBD1 as a possible D gene (6 bases). The CDR3 length is 14 residues. Trimming removed 7 bases from V and 0 bases from J, with 10 bases in between. CDR1 MDHEN and CDR2 SYDVKM come from the germline V gene. In DNA form, the CDR3 reads TGTGCCAGCATGGGGACAATTAGCAATCAGCCCCAGCATTTT. This translates into CASMGTISNQPQHF.

The chain has TRBV4-3 and TRBJ2-5; the match to TRBD1 covers 9 bases. The V segment lost 3 bases and the J segment 9 bases; nucleotides outside the gene matches: 8. In germline, CDR1 is LGHNA, CDR2 YSLEER. The CDR3 spans 14 residues. The CDR3 region has the DNA TGCGCCAGCAGCCAGTCCGGGACAGGGTTCCCCCAGTACTTC. Its protein is CASSQSGTGFPQYF.

This CDR3 is CASSLWEGKNIQYF. Written as DNA, the CDR3 is TGTGCCAGCAGCTTGTGGGAAGGCAAAAACATTCAGTACTTC. The chain carries TRBV5-4 and TRBJ2-4; D not certain. The germline V gene encodes CDR1 SGHNT and CDR2 YYREEE (reference sequence). Trimming removed 1 base from V and 3 bases from J, with 8 bases in between. CDR3 size: 14 residues.

This clonotype was found many times. The chain is built from TRBV6-5 and TRBJ1-1; D remains ambiguous. V was cut by 0 bases and J by 4 bases, with 12 bases left in between. CDR3 length: 15 residues. Germline assignment: CDR1 MNHEY and CDR2 SVGAGI. The CDR3 protein is CASSYSWEMGTEAFF. The CDR3 DNA is TGTGCCAGCAGTTACTCGTGGGAGATGGGCACTGAAGCTTTCTTT.

The J gene is TRBJ1-2, the V gene TRBV7-3; 7 nucleotides align to TRBD1. Trimming cost V 5 bases and J 5 bases; bases outside gene matches: 8. The CDR3 has 14 residues. From germline, CDR1 is SGHTA and CDR2 FQGTGA. As DNA, the CDR3 is TGTGCCAGCAGCACCAGCACACAGGGGTATGGCTACACCTTC. It codes for CASSTSTQGYGYTF. Full variable domain (outside the CDR3, taken from reference TRBV7-3 and TRBJ1-2): GAGVSQTPSNKVTEKGKYVELRCDPISGHTALYWYRQSLGQGPEFLIYFQGTGAADDSGLPNDRFFAVRPEGSVSTLKIQRTERGDSAVYLCASSTSTQGYGYTFGSGTRLTVV.

This clonotype was detected ten times or more. V is TRBV2 and J is TRBJ2-2; 10 nucleotides line up with TRBD2. V gave up 5 bases and J gave up 1 base; unmatched junction bases: 7. The germline V gene has CDR1 SNHLY and CDR2 FYNNEI. The CDR3 has 17 amino acids. The CDR3 DNA follows: TGTGCCAGCAGTCGTAGCGGGGGGTCACTGAACACCGGGGAGCTGTTTTTT. Its protein product is CASSRSGGSLNTGELFF.

The chain has TRBV6-5 and TRBJ1-2; D uncertain. V lost 3 bases and J 0 bases, leaving 8 bases between the germline ends. In germline, CDR1 is MNHEY, CDR2 SVGAGI. The CDR3 spans 14 residues. CDR3 bases: TGTGCCAGCAGTTATGACGTAGCTAACTATGGCTACACCTTC. Its protein product is CASSYDVANYGYTF.

Ten or more counts support this clonotype. V and J are TRBV28 and TRBJ1-1, with D possibly TRBD1 on 5 matching bases. Deletions cut 7 bases from V and 4 bases from J, with 13 bases between. CDR3 length: 13 amino acids. In germline, CDR1 is MDHEN, CDR2 SYDVKM. The CDR3 region has the DNA TGTGCCAGCACCCTGACAGAGATCACTGAAGCTTTCTTT. The encoded protein is CASTLTEITEAFF.

The chain joins TRBV10-2 to TRBJ1-5; D gene ambiguous. V was pared by 6 bases and J by 0 bases, with 9 bases between. This CDR3 is built from 14 residues. Germline-derived CDR1 and CDR2 are WSHSY and SAAADI. CDR3 protein: CASRTEYSNQPQHF. The CDR3 nucleotides read TGCGCCAGCAGGACGGAATATAGCAATCAGCCCCAGCATTTT.

This clonotype has at least ten counts. The rearrangement joins TRBV2 to TRBJ1-1; a weak D match, TRBD1 (6 bases). CDR1 and CDR2 (germline): SNHLY, FYNNEI. Trimming cost V 8 bases and J 1 base, with 14 bases left between them. CDR3 length: 14 residues. The CDR3 region has the DNA TGTGCCAGCGGGGTGGGGGGGCCGAACACTGAAGCTTTCTTT. Its protein is CASGVGGPNTEAFF. The full variable domain, rest sourced from reference TRBV2 and TRBJ1-1, is EPEVTQTPSHQVTQMGQEVILRCVPISNHLYFYWYRQILGQKVEFLVSFYNNEISEKSEIFDDQFSVERPDGSNFTLKIRSTKLEDSAMYFCASGVGGPNTEAFFGQGTRLTVV.

The sample holds many counts of this clonotype. The chain uses TRBV4-1 and TRBJ1-1; D gene ambiguous. Germline CDR1 and CDR2: MGHRA and YSYEKL. This CDR3 is built from 14 residues. V dropped 3 bases and J dropped 4 bases, with 12 bases sitting between them. CDR3 sequence (DNA): TGCGCCAGCAGCCAGACCCGGGAAGTCACTGAAGCTTTCTTT. Translated, it gives CASSQTREVTEAFF.

V usage is TRBV15 and J usage is TRBJ2-5; D not resolved. This CDR3 has 14 amino acids. The ends were cut back, 4 bases at V and 1 base at J, with 10 bases in the middle. Germline assignment: CDR1 LNHNV and CDR2 YYDKDF (reference sequence). The CDR3 sequence: CATSMGSPQETQYF. The CDR3 DNA sequence: TGTGCCACCAGCATGGGCAGCCCCCAAGAGACCCAGTACTTC.

This clonotype showed up many times. The chain uses TRBV7-2 and TRBJ1-5; unclear D gene. This CDR3 has 17 amino acids. From germline, CDR1 is SGHTA and CDR2 FQGNSA. The V and J ends lost 0 bases and 0 bases respectively, with 12 bases between them. The CDR3 region is CASSLAGQRDSNQPQHF. For the CDR3, the DNA is TGTGCCAGCAGCTTAGCGGGCCAGAGAGATAGCAATCAGCCCCAGCATTTT.